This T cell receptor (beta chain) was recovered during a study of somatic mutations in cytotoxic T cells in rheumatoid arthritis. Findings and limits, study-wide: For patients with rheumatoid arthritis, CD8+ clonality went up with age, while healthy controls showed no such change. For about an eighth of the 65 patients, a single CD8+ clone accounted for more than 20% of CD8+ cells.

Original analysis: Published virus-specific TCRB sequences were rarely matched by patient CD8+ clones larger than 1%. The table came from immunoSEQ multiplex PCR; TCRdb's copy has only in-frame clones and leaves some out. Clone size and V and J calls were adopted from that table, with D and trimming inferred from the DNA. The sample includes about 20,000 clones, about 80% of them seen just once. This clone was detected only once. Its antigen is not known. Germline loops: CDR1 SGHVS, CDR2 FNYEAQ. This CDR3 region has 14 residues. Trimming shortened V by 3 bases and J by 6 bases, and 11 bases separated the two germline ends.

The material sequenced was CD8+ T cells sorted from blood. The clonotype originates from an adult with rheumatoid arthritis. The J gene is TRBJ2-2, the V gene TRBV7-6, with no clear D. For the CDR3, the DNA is TGTGCCAGCAGCTTCGGCCGCGCGGCCGGGGAGCTGTTTTTT. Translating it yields CASSFGRAAGELFF. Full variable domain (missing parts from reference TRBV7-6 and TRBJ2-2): GAGVSQSPRYKVTKRGQDVALRCDPISGHVSLYWYRQALGQGPEFLTYFNYEAQQDKSGLPNDRFSAERPEGSISTLTIQRTEQRDSAMYRCASSFGRAAGELFFGEGSRLTVL.